This TCR beta chain comes out of a study of blood T cell repertoires in COVID-19. Assay used: immunoSEQ multiplex PCR; TCRdb lists only in-frame clones, some missing. The sample includes a few hundred thousand clones, approximately 92% of them seen just once. The sample taken for sequencing was peripheral blood. The clonotype was recovered from a young adult with COVID-19, enrolled during active disease.

CDR3 region: CASSDGGGLTDTQYF. CDR3 bases: TGTGCCAGCAGTGATGGGGGGGGCCTTACAGATACGCAGTATTTT. V is TRBV25-1 and J is TRBJ2-3; D possibly corresponds to TRBD2 (7 bases). The CDR3 spans 15 residues. Trimming pared 3 bases from V and 3 bases from J, leaving 13 bases between. Germline V CDR1 and CDR2: MGHDK, SYGVNS. Combining the CDR3 with reference TRBV25-1 and TRBJ2-3 gives the whole variable domain EADIYQTPRYLVIGTGKKITLECSQTMGHDKMYWYQQDPGMELHLIHYSYGVNSTEKGDLSSESTVSRIRTEHFPLTLESARPSHTSQYLCASSDGGGLTDTQYFGPGTRLTVL.